This TCR beta chain was identified in a study of cytomegalovirus exposure and HLA in healthy donors. The PCR ran on 60 Vbeta and 13 Jbeta primers. Sequencing used immunoSEQ multiplex PCR; TCRdb keeps in-frame clones, though not all of them. The repertoire holds 220,000 or so clones, with around 86% as singletons. Overall study findings and caveats: Reports state that TCR beta sequences accurately predicted most subjects' HLA-A and HLA-B alleles. TCR beta V- and J-gene trimming, according to a later analysis, was linked to a missense DCLRE1C variant. In an earlier analysis, productive rearrangement rates for most beta V segments clustered near 87% or 30%.

Comment on this clone: Antigen unknown.

This clonotype originated in a middle-aged woman in good health and CMV-seronegative. The sample comprised PBMCs.

CDR3 sequence (DNA): TGTGCCAGTAGTTGGTCATCCGGGAGCTTGGAGCAGTTCTTC. Residues: CASSWSSGSLEQFF. The chain links TRBV19 to TRBJ2-1, with D possibly matching TRBD2 (6 bases). Germline V gene sequence: CDR1 LNHDA, CDR2 SQIVND (reference sequence). CDR3 length: 14 residues. V lost 5 bases, J lost 10 bases, and 18 bases lay in between. The full variable domain, in which reference TRBV19 and TRBJ2-1 provide the parts outside the CDR3, is DGGITQSPKYLFRKEGQNVTLSCEQNLNHDAMYWYRQDPGQGLRLIYYSQIVNDFQKGDIAEGYSVSREKKESFPLTVTSAQKNPTAFYLCASSWSSGSLEQFFGPGTRLTVL.